This T cell receptor beta chain is from a study of cytomegalovirus exposure and HLA in healthy donors. As to this clone: Its cognate antigen is unknown.

V lost 8 bases and J lost 5; bases outside the gene matches: 10. The CDR3 is 14 residues long. Germline V gene lookup returns CDR1 SNHLY and CDR2 FYNNEI. Study-level points and caveats: Fewer N-insertions (relative to the approximately 670-donor mean) were reportedly seen in an Asian-associated ancestry cluster in a later analysis. Both high specificity and high sensitivity reportedly marked the classifier's diagnosis of cytomegalovirus status. Information on immune exposure was restricted to one variable (CMV serostatus). According to the study, some 160 TCR beta chains were cytomegalovirus-associated.

The PCR used 60 Vbeta and 13 Jbeta primers. Libraries were prepared by immunoSEQ multiplex PCR; TCRdb keeps only in-frame clonotypes and omits some of them. The repertoire consists of some 120,000 clones, with 75% to 90% occurring once and the leading ten covering under 8.5%. The gene calls are TRBV2 and TRBJ2-5, with 8 bases lining up with TRBD2. This receptor was identified in a woman younger than 45 in good health and CMV-seropositive. The sequenced sample was PBMCs. The CDR3 nucleotides are TGTGCCAGCCTCCTTCCGGGACTAGTCGAGACCCAGTACTTC. Translated, it gives CASLLPGLVETQYF.